The 30 T cell receptor beta chains reported below all come from one sample, sequenced in a study of blood T cells in healthy people across ages. Primers used in a second PCR of about 7 to 12 cycles were a sample-barcoded 5' primer and a J-beta primer mix. Via MiXCR, TCRdb re-called the 5' RACE reads, giving one row per CDR3 protein. The data show roughly 2 million distinct CDR3 sequences, approximately 50% seen once. The sample comprised blood. The origin of the receptors is a woman between 35 and 50 years old in good health.

This chain connects TRBV21-1 to TRBJ1-2. TRBV21-1 is an annotated pseudogene. CDR3 length: 20 amino acids. The chain's CDR3 is CASSNRHQAGHSSANYGYTF. The CDR3 DNA follows: TGTGCCAGCAGCAATCGACACCAGGCAGGGCACTCCTCCGCTAACTATGGCTACACCTTC.

The rearrangement joins TRBV5-6 to TRBJ1-1, with a weak D call TRBD1 (5 bases). The CDR3 consists of 14 residues. CDR1 is SGHDT and CDR2 is YYEEEE in the germline V gene. The V gene lost 2 bases and the J gene lost 0 bases, with 8 bases spanning the gap. CDR3: CASSFRAMNTEAFF. CDR3 sequence (DNA): TGTGCCAGCAGCTTCAGGGCCATGAACACTGAAGCTTTCTTT.

The chain carries TRBV4-1 and TRBJ2-3, with D possibly matching TRBD2 (6 bases). Trimming took off 3 bases at V and 6 bases at J, with 10 bases between the two ends. CDR3 length: 13 amino acids. CDR1 is MGHRA and CDR2 is YSYEKL in the germline V gene. Here the CDR3 DNA reads TGCGCCAGCAGCCACCTAGCGAGGGATACGCAGTATTTT. Translation: CASSHLARDTQYF.

This clonotype was seen a handful of times. The rearrangement joins TRBV20-1 to TRBJ1-4; D ambiguous. CDR3 length equals 12 residues. V lost 1 base to trimming and J lost 7 bases, with 7 bases between them. Germline V gives CDR1 DFQATT, CDR2 SNEGSKA (reference sequence). The CDR3, as DNA: TGCAGTGCTAGAGTAAAGGGTGAAAAACTGTTTTTT. Translating it yields CSARVKGEKLFF.

This clonotype was observed at least ten times. The chain uses TRBV10-3 and TRBJ2-7; 7 bases line up with TRBD1. The V gene end was trimmed by 4 bases and the J gene end by 5 bases; junction bases not matched to a gene: 8. CDR3 length: 14 residues. Germline V lookup: CDR1 ENHRY, CDR2 SYGVKD. CDR3 coding DNA: TGTGCCATCAGTGGGGCAGGGGGTAGAAACGAGCAGTACTTC. Translated, it gives CAISGAGGRNEQYF.

This chain uses TRBV28 with TRBJ2-5, with unresolved D. The CDR3 totals 12 residues. Trimming took off 5 bases at V and 7 bases at J, with 11 bases between the two ends. Germline values: CDR1 MDHEN, CDR2 SYDVKM. The CDR3 nucleotides are TGTGCCAGCAGTCTTATCGCCTCGACCCAGTACTTC. The encoded protein is CASSLIASTQYF.

This clonotype was seen a handful of times. The rearrangement links TRBV5-1 to TRBJ2-5; a possible D gene is TRBD2 (6 bases). In germline, CDR1 is SGHRS, CDR2 YFSETQ. Trimming stripped 3 bases from V and 5 bases from J, with 11 bases between. The CDR3 is made up of 13 amino acids. CDR3 loop: CASSSEGRETQYF. The CDR3 DNA is TGCGCCAGCAGCTCGGAGGGCCGGGAGACCCAGTACTTC.

This clonotype was counted a few times. The genes are TRBV2 and TRBJ2-1; D may be TRBD2 (6 bases). Germline V lookup: CDR1 SNHLY, CDR2 FYNNEI. V lost 6 bases and J 6 bases, leaving 12 bases between the germline ends. CDR3 length equals 13 residues. The CDR3 spells CASRWEAGNEQFF. The CDR3 DNA reads TGTGCCAGCAGGTGGGAGGCAGGCAATGAGCAGTTCTTC.

This clonotype was seen more than once but under ten times. The genes are TRBV18 and TRBJ2-5; D gene unclear. With 3 bases removed from V and 5 bases from J, the gap between germline ends came to 10 bases. There are 13 residues in the CDR3. CDR1 and CDR2 from the germline V gene are KGHSH and LQKENI. This chain's CDR3 is CASSPGKIETQYF. The DNA of the CDR3 is TGTGCCAGCTCACCGGGCAAGATTGAGACCCAGTACTTC. Filled out from reference TRBV18 and TRBJ2-5, the complete variable domain reads NAGVMQNPRHLVRRRGQEARLRCSPMKGHSHVYWYRQLPEEGLKFMVYLQKENIIDESGMPKERFSAEFPKEGPSILRIQQVVRGDSAAYFCASSPGKIETQYFGPGTRLLVL.

The chain carries TRBV2 and TRBJ2-5, with D hard to call. The CDR3 is 13 residues long. The V end was cut by 4 bases, the J end by 5 bases, with 11 bases between. The germline CDR1 and CDR2 sequences are SNHLY and FYNNEI. The DNA for the CDR3 is TGTGCCAGCAGTGGGATTAGTGTGGAGACCCAGTACTTC. It is translated as CASSGISVETQYF.

This chain uses TRBV20-1 with TRBJ2-1; TRBD1 is a possible D gene (5 bases). CDR1 DFQATT and CDR2 SNEGSKA come from the germline V gene (reference sequence). The V end lost 1 base, the J end lost 9 bases, and 10 bases lay between the germline ends. This CDR3 is 12 amino acids long. Here the CDR3 reads CSARGQGSEQFF. The CDR3 DNA reads as TGCAGTGCTAGAGGGCAGGGCAGTGAGCAGTTCTTC.

The J gene is TRBJ2-4, the V gene TRBV15; 8 bases are a match to TRBD1. Looked up from germline, CDR1 is LNHNV and CDR2 is YYDKDF (reference sequence). With V trimmed by 3 bases and J by 1 base, 8 bases remained unmatched. CDR3 length equals 17 residues. CDR3 bases: TGTGCCACCAGCAGGGGGACAGGTGGGGACGCCAAAAACATTCAGTACTTC. It is translated as CATSRGTGGDAKNIQYF. Full variable domain (outside the CDR3, taken from reference TRBV15 and TRBJ2-4): DAMVIQNPRYQVTQFGKPVTLSCSQTLNHNVMYWYQQKSSQAPKLLFHYYDKDFNNEADTPDNFQSRRPNTSFCFLDIRSPGLGDTAMYLCATSRGTGGDAKNIQYFGAGTRLSVL.

This clonotype appeared a few times. The CDR3 spells CSARETGQGKNYGYTF. The CDR3 DNA follows: TGCAGTGCTAGAGAGACCGGACAGGGGAAGAACTATGGCTACACCTTC. The chain couples TRBV20-1 to TRBJ1-2, with 9 bases lining up with TRBD1. The ends lost 0 bases at V and 2 bases at J; junction bases unmatched: 7. This CDR3 is 16 amino acids long. CDR1 DFQATT and CDR2 SNEGSKA come from the germline V gene (reference sequence).

This clonotype was seen a few times. CDR3 DNA sequence: TGTGCCAGCAGCCCCGGGGGGGGAAGGTACGAGCAGTACTTC. Translation gives CASSPGGGRYEQYF. The chain combines TRBV3-1 with TRBJ2-7; 8 bases fit TRBD2. The CDR3 runs 14 residues. Losses at the gene ends were 4 bases for V and 4 bases for J; bases not matched to a gene: 6. CDR1 is LGHDT, CDR2 YNNKEL, per germline (reference sequence).

The chain carries TRBV4-3 and TRBJ1-5; D remains unclear. The germline V gene has CDR1 LGHNA and CDR2 YSLEER. Trimming cost V 1 base and J 5 bases, with 6 bases left between them. This CDR3 comprises 13 residues. The CDR3: CASSQVWDQPQHF. In DNA, the CDR3 is TGCGCCAGCAGCCAAGTTTGGGATCAGCCCCAGCATTTT.

This chain links TRBV28 with TRBJ2-1; the D gene is possibly TRBD2 (5 bases). The germline V and J ends were trimmed by 6 bases and 0 bases, with 12 bases remaining between them. The CDR3 loop spans 15 amino acids. Germline assignment: CDR1 MDHEN and CDR2 SYDVKM. CDR3 DNA sequence: TGTGCCAGCAGCCCCCGCGGGTACTCCTACAATGAGCAGTTCTTC. It translates to CASSPRGYSYNEQFF.

The chain uses TRBV20-1 and TRBJ2-3; 12 positions agree with TRBD2. V gave up 1 base and J gave up 4 bases; unmatched junction bases: 3. Germline CDR1 and CDR2: DFQATT and SNEGSKA (reference sequence). There are 15 residues in the CDR3. The CDR3 is CSARGLAGASDTQYF. For the CDR3, the DNA is TGCAGTGCTAGAGGACTAGCGGGGGCCTCAGATACGCAGTATTTT.

This clonotype was seen more than once but under ten times. J is TRBJ1-2 and V is TRBV20-1; 11 bases line up with TRBD1. The germline CDR1 and CDR2 sequences are DFQATT and SNEGSKA (reference sequence). The CDR3 loop spans 19 amino acids. Trimming took 5 bases from V and 1 from J; bases not matched to a gene: 18. The CDR3 DNA reads TGCAGTGCTGACCCCGGGACAGGGGGGAGTTATAGGTTTAACTATGGCTACACCTTC. It yields the protein CSADPGTGGSYRFNYGYTF.

This chain joins TRBV5-1 and TRBJ1-1; TRBD1 might be the D (6 bases). This CDR3 is 18 amino acids long. Germline CDR1 and CDR2: SGHRS and YFSETQ. Trimming shortened V by 1 base and J by 1 base, and 20 bases separated the two germline ends. The CDR3 DNA reads as TGCGCCAGCAGCTTGACGTCTCAGGGGCTAAAGGGGAACACTGAAGCTTTCTTT. Translated: CASSLTSQGLKGNTEAFF.

The chain carries TRBV7-2 and TRBJ2-1; 7 bases map to TRBD2. The junction had 10 bases not matched to a gene; V was cut back by 3 bases and J by 2 bases. CDR3 size: 17 residues. Germline V gene data show CDR1 as SGHTA and CDR2 as FQGNSA. The CDR3 spells CASSFQSGGPPYNEQFF. CDR3 nucleotide sequence: TGTGCCAGCAGCTTTCAGTCGGGGGGTCCCCCCTACAATGAGCAGTTCTTC.

The gene calls are TRBV5-1 and TRBJ2-3; D not certain. This CDR3 comprises 16 residues. V was cut by 4 bases and J by 0 bases, with 15 bases left in between. CDR1 and CDR2 from the germline V gene are SGHRS and YFSETQ. CDR3 bases: TGCGCCAGCAGCATTCGGACGGGTGATAGCACAGATACGCAGTATTTT. Amino acid sequence: CASSIRTGDSTDTQYF.

This chain uses TRBV4-2 with TRBJ1-2; no clear D. The V end was cut by 3 bases, the J end by 6 bases, with 20 bases between. The CDR3 contains 16 residues. Germline CDR1 and CDR2: LGHNA and YNFKEQ. DNA for the CDR3: TGTGCCAGCAGCCAGGTTGAAGGTGCGCAGACTGATGGCTACACCTTC. Its protein product is CASSQVEGAQTDGYTF.

The rearrangement joins TRBV5-5 to TRBJ1-1, with 7 bases lining up with TRBD1. CDR3 length: 14 residues. The V gene end was trimmed by 0 bases and the J gene end by 3 bases; junction bases not matched to a gene: 2. Germline V gene sequence: CDR1 SGHKS, CDR2 YYEKEE (reference sequence). The CDR3 protein is CASSLEDRHTEAFF. The DNA of the CDR3 is TGTGCCAGCAGCTTGGAGGACAGGCACACTGAAGCTTTCTTT.

The rearrangement uses TRBV28 and TRBJ2-7; D is undetermined. Germline-derived CDR1 and CDR2 are MDHEN and SYDVKM. The CDR3 totals 14 residues. V lost 3 bases to trimming and J lost 2 bases, with 11 bases between them. The chain's CDR3 is CASSLISPTYEQYF. The CDR3 DNA reads as TGTGCCAGCAGTTTGATCAGTCCCACCTACGAGCAGTACTTC.

This clonotype was counted only a few times. The chain's CDR3 is CASSYSKEGDLTDTQYF. The CDR3 coding sequence is TGTGCCAGCAGTTACTCGAAAGAGGGGGATCTCACAGATACGCAGTATTTT. This rearrangement joins TRBV6-2 or TRBV6-3 to TRBJ2-3; a possible D gene is TRBD1 (6 bases). V was trimmed by 0 bases and J by 2 bases, leaving 15 bases between them. CDR3 size: 17 residues. CDR1 and CDR2 (germline): MNHEY, SVGEGT.

The count of this clonotype is one. The chain is built from TRBV7-2 and TRBJ2-3; D is unresolved. The CDR3 extends over 16 amino acids. Germline loops: CDR1 SGHTA, CDR2 FQGNSA. Trimming stripped 3 bases from V and 4 bases from J, with 17 bases between. The CDR3 spells CASSFGALTAADTQYF. CDR3 coding DNA: TGTGCCAGCAGCTTTGGCGCCTTAACGGCCGCAGATACGCAGTATTTT.

The count of this clonotype is one. This rearrangement joins TRBV7-8 to TRBJ2-7, with 7 bases fitting TRBD1. This CDR3 region has 14 residues. J gave up 0 bases and V 8 bases, and 7 bases lay outside the gene matches. Looked up from germline, CDR1 is SGHVS and CDR2 is FQNEAQ. CDR3 coding DNA: TGTGCCAGCGAGAGGACAGGTCCCTCCTACGAGCAGTACTTC. Translating it yields CASERTGPSYEQYF.

This rearrangement joins TRBV5-1 to TRBJ1-1; D remains unclear. The germline gives CDR1 SGHRS, CDR2 YFSETQ. The CDR3 loop spans 15 amino acids. Trimming pared 0 bases from V and 1 base from J, leaving 10 bases between. The DNA for the CDR3 is TGCGCCAGCAGCTTGGTCGGAACTACGAACACTGAAGCTTTCTTT. Translation: CASSLVGTTNTEAFF.

This clonotype has more than one count but fewer than ten. This rearrangement joins TRBV20-1 to TRBJ1-5, with TRBD1 matching 8 bases. The CDR3 is 15 residues long. Germline V gives CDR1 DFQATT, CDR2 SNEGSKA (reference sequence). V lost 1 base to trimming and J lost 1 base; unmatched junction nucleotides: 3. The CDR3 protein is CSARAGTGSNQPQHF. CDR3 coding DNA: TGCAGTGCTAGAGCCGGGACAGGCAGCAATCAGCCCCAGCATTTT.

V and J are TRBV20-1 and TRBJ2-4; 8 nucleotides line up with TRBD1. Near its end, the DNA agrees better with TRBJ2-7, so the J call may be wrong. From germline, CDR1 is DFQATT and CDR2 SNEGSKA (reference sequence). The CDR3 spans 15 residues. CDR3 region: CSARGPGQDVYEQYF. The DNA of the CDR3 is TGCAGTGCTAGAGGACCGGGACAGGACGTCTACGAGCAGTACTTC.